A selection of T cell receptor beta chains follows, all from one sample in a study of identical twins. TCRdb recomputed calls from the 5' RACE reads with MiXCR, one row per CDR3 protein. The table has 510,000 or so distinct CDR3 sequences, 15% seen once. These data were likewise used in another study, on yellow fever vaccine responses in identical twins.

Sequencing was carried out using CD4+ T cells sorted from blood. These receptors all come from a young woman in good health. Each CDR3 is given with its conserved first and last residue. A D gene is named only where the DNA matches it firmly. A row's size may be missing; if present it is once, few, many or a size class.

TRBV2	TRBJ2-5	-	few	TGTGCCAGCAGCGTCCTCGAGGAGACCCAGTACTTC	CASSVLEETQYF
TRBV12-3/TRBV12-4	TRBJ1-5	TRBD1	few	TGTGCCAGCAGTTCCTCTGCCGGGACAGGGGGCATCCAGCCCCAGCATTTT	CASSSSAGTGGIQPQHF
TRBV7-9	TRBJ2-1	TRBD2	few	TGTGCCAGCAACCGGGGGGACGGGTACAATGAGCAGTTCTTC	CASNRGDGYNEQFF
TRBV7-9	TRBJ2-1	TRBD1	-	TGTGCCAGCAGCTTAAAGGGACAGTATCTCAACGAGCAGTTCTTC	CASSLKGQYLNEQFF
TRBV11-2	TRBJ1-1	-	few	TGTGCCAGCAGCTCCGGGGCGGGGGCGTTCACTGAAGCTTTCTTT	CASSSGAGAFTEAFF
TRBV12-3/TRBV12-4	TRBJ2-2	TRBD1	few	TGTGCCAGCAGAGCCGGGACAGGCCCCCTCACCGGGGAGCTGTTTTTT	CASRAGTGPLTGELFF
TRBV11-2	TRBJ2-1	TRBD2	few	TGTGCCAGCAGCCTCCCGGGACTAGCGGGAGTTAATGAGCAGTTCTTC	CASSLPGLAGVNEQFF
TRBV4-1	TRBJ2-7	TRBD2	few	TGCGCCAGCAGCCCCGGGACTAGCGATACCTACGAGCAGTACTTC	CASSPGTSDTYEQYF
TRBV20-1	TRBJ1-2	-	once	TGCAGTGCTCGGACAGTAGGAGGCTACACCTTC	CSARTVGGYTF
TRBV7-7	TRBJ2-4	TRBD2	few	TGTGCCAGCAGCATGGGACTAGCGGGAGATAGAGACATTCAGTACTTC	CASSMGLAGDRDIQYF
TRBV11-3	TRBJ2-3	-	-	TGTGCCAGCAGCGGAGACGGACAAAATACGCAGTATTTT	CASSGDGQNTQYF
TRBV19	TRBJ2-7	TRBD2	-	TGTGCCAGTAGTATAAGTAGCGGGAGTCTCGGCGAGCAGTACTTC	CASSISSGSLGEQYF
TRBV5-1	TRBJ2-1	-	-	TGCGCCAGCAGCTTGGTGGGGGAAGGAGGCAATGAGCAGTTCTTC	CASSLVGEGGNEQFF
TRBV5-6	TRBJ2-2	TRBD2	few	TGTGCCAGCAGCTGGCTAGCGGGAGTGAACACCGGGGAGCTGTTTTTT	CASSWLAGVNTGELFF
TRBV12-3/TRBV12-4	TRBJ2-5	-	few	TGTGCCAGCACCAAGACGGGGGCCACCTGGGGGGGAGAGACCCAGTACTTC	CASTKTGATWGGETQYF
TRBV10-3	TRBJ2-5	-	many	TGTGCCATCAGTGAGTCGGGGGAGACCCAGTACTTC	CAISESGETQYF
TRBV6-2/TRBV6-3	TRBJ2-7	-	-	TGTGCCAGCAGTTACCAAGGAAACTACGAGCAGTACTTC	CASSYQGNYEQYF
TRBV5-4	TRBJ2-4	TRBD2	few	TGTGCCAGCAGCTTAGGACTAGCGGGGACCACCGGTGCCAAAAACATTCAGTACTTC	CASSLGLAGTTGAKNIQYF